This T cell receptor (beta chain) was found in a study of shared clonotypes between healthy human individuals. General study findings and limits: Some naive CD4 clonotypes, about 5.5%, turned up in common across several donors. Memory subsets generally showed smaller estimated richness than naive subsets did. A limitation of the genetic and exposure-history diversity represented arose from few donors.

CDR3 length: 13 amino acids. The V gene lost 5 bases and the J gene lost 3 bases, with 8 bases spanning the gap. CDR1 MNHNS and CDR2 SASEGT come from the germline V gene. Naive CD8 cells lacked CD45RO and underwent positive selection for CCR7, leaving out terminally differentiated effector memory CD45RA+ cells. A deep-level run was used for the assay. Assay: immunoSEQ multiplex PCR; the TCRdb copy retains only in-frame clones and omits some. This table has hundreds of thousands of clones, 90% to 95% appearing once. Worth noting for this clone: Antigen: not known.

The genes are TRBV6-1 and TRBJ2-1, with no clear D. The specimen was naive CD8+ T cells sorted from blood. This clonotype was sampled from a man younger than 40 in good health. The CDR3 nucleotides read TGTGCCAGCAGTCCCTGGAGCTACAATGAGCAGTTCTTC. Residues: CASSPWSYNEQFF.